The 29 T cell receptor beta chains reported below all come from one sample, sequenced in a study of T cell repertoires in cytomegalovirus infection. A single record per CDR3 protein comes from TCRdb applying MiXCR to the reads. Among around 300,000 distinct CDR3 sequences listed, over 7.5% were seen once. The source material was PBMCs. These receptors were collected from a human donor in good health (CMV status not recorded). Some clones in this sample may be carry-over from other donors' samples.

The sample holds many counts of this clonotype. V gene TRBV6-1 combines with J gene TRBJ2-2; 7 nucleotides align to TRBD1. In germline, CDR1 is MNHNS, CDR2 SASEGT. The CDR3 covers 14 residues. Trimming took 6 bases from V and 5 from J; bases not matched to a gene: 6. The CDR3 loop reads CASRGTAVTGELFF. The CDR3, as DNA: TGTGCCAGCAGGGGGACAGCGGTAACCGGGGAGCTGTTTTTT.

This clonotype was found a few times. V usage is TRBV6-5 and J usage is TRBJ2-2; D perhaps matches TRBD2 (7 bases). This CDR3 region has 15 residues. Germline V gene lookup returns CDR1 MNHEY and CDR2 SVGAGI. Trimming shortened V by 6 bases and J by 6 bases, and 17 bases separated the two germline ends. CDR3 sequence reads: CASSQKREGAGELFF. For the CDR3, the DNA is TGTGCCAGCAGCCAAAAGAGGGAGGGGGCCGGGGAGCTGTTTTTT.

There are many counts of this clonotype. This chain connects TRBV11-1 to TRBJ2-7, with 8 bases aligning to TRBD1. The CDR3 has 14 residues. V shed 4 bases and J 5 bases; nucleotides not matched to a gene: 7. In germline, CDR1 is SGHAT, CDR2 FQDESV (reference sequence). CDR3 protein: CASSSWTGRNEQYF. In DNA form, the CDR3 reads TGTGCCAGCAGCTCTTGGACAGGGAGGAACGAGCAGTACTTC.

The rearrangement joins TRBV20-1 to TRBJ2-5, with D perhaps TRBD2 (6 bases). The CDR3 totals 17 residues. CDR1 DFQATT and CDR2 SNEGSKA come from the germline V gene (reference sequence). V gave up 4 bases and J gave up 2 bases, with 23 bases separating them. The CDR3 DNA reads as TGCAGTGCTAAGGGGCCCTTCGGGGCTCGGGGGCAAGAGACCCAGTACTTC. Translated, it gives CSAKGPFGARGQETQYF.

In its sample, this clonotype was seen many times. V usage is TRBV7-2 and J usage is TRBJ1-2; D gene uncertain. Germline V gives CDR1 SGHTA, CDR2 FQGNSA. The CDR3 is 16 residues long. Trimming removed 1 base from V and 0 bases from J, with 12 bases in between. This chain's CDR3 is CASSLDAAGTNYGYTF. DNA for the CDR3: TGTGCCAGCAGCTTAGACGCGGCAGGAACTAACTATGGCTACACCTTC.

This clonotype was detected many times. The V gene is TRBV7-2, the J gene TRBJ2-7; no clear D gene. The V gene lost 5 bases and the J gene lost 2 bases, with 7 bases spanning the gap. The germline CDR1 and CDR2 sequences are SGHTA and FQGNSA. This CDR3 is 12 amino acids long. The CDR3 region has the DNA TGTGCCAGCAGCCACAGAGCCTACGAGCAGTACTTC. This encodes CASSHRAYEQYF.

This clonotype was seen ten or more times. The rearrangement uses TRBV27 and TRBJ1-1; D gene unclear. This CDR3 has 12 amino acids. From germline, CDR1 is MNHEY and CDR2 SMNVEV (reference sequence). V gave up 6 bases and J gave up 1 base, with 6 bases separating them. CDR3 nucleotides: TGTGCCAGCAGCCGGAAGAACACTGAAGCTTTCTTT. It yields the protein CASSRKNTEAFF.

This chain joins TRBV7-7 and TRBJ2-3; 10 bases are shared with TRBD1. Per germline, CDR1 SSHAT and CDR2 FNYEAQ (reference sequence). The CDR3 has 17 residues. V shed 5 bases and J 3 bases; nucleotides not matched to a gene: 11. The CDR3 DNA sequence: TGTGCCAGCAGCCGCGGGACAGGGGAGAGGAGAACAGATACGCAGTATTTT. It is translated as CASSRGTGERRTDTQYF. The full variable domain, its missing parts supplied by reference TRBV7-7 and TRBJ2-3, is GAGVSQSPRYKVTKRGQDVTLRCDPISSHATLYWYQQALGQGPEFLTYFNYEAQPDKSGLPSDRFSAERPEGSISTLTIQRTEQRDSAMYRCASSRGTGERRTDTQYFGPGTRLTVL.

The rearrangement uses TRBV4-2 and TRBJ2-7; D possibly corresponds to TRBD1 (6 bases). CDR3 length equals 15 residues. Looked up from germline, CDR1 is LGHNA and CDR2 is YNFKEQ. The ends were cut back, 4 bases at V and 2 bases at J, with 15 bases in the middle. The CDR3 loop reads CASSPRTGKTYEQYF. Here the CDR3 DNA reads TGTGCCAGCAGCCCTCGTACAGGGAAAACCTACGAGCAGTACTTC.

There are many counts of this clonotype. The CDR3 sequence: CASSDSYEQYF. For the CDR3, the DNA is TGTGCCAGCAGTGACAGCTACGAGCAGTACTTC. V is TRBV25-1 and J is TRBJ2-7, with unresolved D. The CDR3 has 11 residues. With 3 bases removed from V and 3 bases from J, the gap between germline ends came to 3 bases. Germline CDR1 reads MGHDK; CDR2 reads SYGVNS.

The rearrangement links TRBV5-3 to TRBJ2-3; the match to TRBD2 covers 8 bases. TRBV5-3 is reported as an ORF; its role is uncertain. The CDR3 runs to 15 residues. Unmatched junction bases numbered 11, after V lost 8 bases and J lost 3 bases. CDR3 amino acids: CASSLSGGMTDTQYF. CDR3 DNA: TGTGCCAGCTCCCTGAGCGGGGGTATGACAGATACGCAGTATTTT.

This clonotype has a handful of counts. One junction end disagrees with the germline gene, perhaps due to a read error. The chain has TRBV12-5 and TRBJ1-1; D perhaps matches TRBD1 (6 bases). Germline V lookup: CDR1 LGHNT, CDR2 FRNRAP. The CDR3 sequence is 13 residues long. This CDR3 is CASSFTGTPEAFF. CDR3 bases: TGTGCTAGTAGTTTTACCGGGACACCCGAAGCTTTCTTT.

J is TRBJ1-5 and V is TRBV7-9, with unresolved D. The V gene's germline CDR1 is SEHNR and CDR2 FQNEAQ (reference sequence). V was cut by 1 base and J by 0 bases, with 7 bases left in between. The CDR3 consists of 15 residues. The CDR3 here is CASSLGANSNQPQHF. CDR3 sequence (DNA): TGTGCCAGCAGCTTAGGGGCAAATAGCAATCAGCCCCAGCATTTT.

This clonotype was seen more than once but under ten times. The V and J genes are TRBV28 and TRBJ1-5; D ambiguous. The germline V and J ends were trimmed by 6 bases and 4 bases, with 13 bases remaining between them. The CDR3 has 14 amino acids. Germline assignment: CDR1 MDHEN and CDR2 SYDVKM. The CDR3 DNA reads TGTGCCAGCAGAATTACGGGTTCTAATCAGCCCCAGCATTTT. This encodes CASRITGSNQPQHF.

There are many counts of this clonotype. J is TRBJ2-1 and V is TRBV7-9; tentative D call: TRBD1 (6 bases). CDR1 and CDR2 (germline): SEHNR, FQNEAQ (reference sequence). Trimming removed 2 bases at V and 7 bases at J, with 18 bases between. This CDR3 has 16 amino acids. Here the CDR3 DNA reads TGTGCCAGCAGCTTAACCCCTCCAGGGGCGAGTAATGAGCAGTTCTTC. Amino acid sequence: CASSLTPPGASNEQFF.

The chain combines TRBV15 with TRBJ2-7; the match to TRBD1 covers 8 bases. There are 14 residues in the CDR3. J lost 4 bases, V lost 9 bases, and 11 bases had no gene match. Looked up from germline, CDR1 is LNHNV and CDR2 is YYDKDF (reference sequence). CDR3 amino acids: CATGEGTGIYEQYF. The DNA of the CDR3 is TGTGCCACAGGTGAAGGGACAGGTATATACGAGCAGTACTTC.

The table lists this clonotype with many counts. V gene TRBV7-8 combines with J gene TRBJ1-1, with D perhaps matching TRBD1 (5 bases). Trimming left V 1 base short and J 1 base short, with 19 bases between. CDR3 length: 18 residues. Germline values: CDR1 SGHVS, CDR2 FQNEAQ. CDR3 amino acids: CASSLGRYGGGRNTEAFF. The CDR3 DNA sequence: TGTGCCAGCAGCTTAGGAAGATATGGGGGAGGGCGGAACACTGAAGCTTTCTTT.

This clonotype was counted many times. The chain employs TRBV12-3 or TRBV12-4 and TRBJ2-7, with 7 bases fitting TRBD2. The CDR3 runs 14 residues. V gave up 3 bases and J gave up 3 bases; unmatched junction bases: 5. CDR3 sequence reads: CASSFTGGLYEQYF. CDR3 nucleotides: TGTGCCAGCAGTTTTACGGGAGGTCTCTACGAGCAGTACTTC.

This clonotype was found once. A read error may be the cause here, since a much bigger clone is one base away. This sequence joins TRBV7-2 and TRBJ1-4, with 9 bases aligning to TRBD1. This CDR3 contains 13 residues. Germline V CDR1 and CDR2: SGHTA, FQGNSA. The CDR3 bases are TGTGCCAGCAGCTTGACAGGGGGTGAAAAACTGTCTTTT. Protein: CASSLTGGEKLSF.

This clonotype occurred many times. The gene calls are TRBV7-2 and TRBJ2-2, with D perhaps matching TRBD2 (6 bases). Looked up from germline, CDR1 is SGHTA and CDR2 is FQGNSA. The length of the CDR3 is 14 residues. With 5 bases removed from V and 3 bases from J, the gap between germline ends came to 10 bases. The CDR3 bases are TGTGCCAGCAGCCGCGGCGGGGACACCGGGGAGCTGTTTTTT. Its translation: CASSRGGDTGELFF.

This clonotype was picked up many times. CDR3 in DNA: TGTGCCAGCAGCCCGCGGACCGGGAGCGGCGGGGATGAGCAGTTCTTC. It specifies CASSPRTGSGGDEQFF. This chain uses TRBV7-8 with TRBJ2-1; weak D call: TRBD2 (6 bases). CDR1 and CDR2 from the germline V gene are SGHVS and FQNEAQ. The CDR3 totals 16 residues. V lost 5 bases and J 8 bases, leaving 22 bases between the germline ends.

Only a few counts were recorded for this clonotype. The genes are TRBV5-1 and TRBJ2-5; TRBD2 aligns across 11 bases. The V and J ends lost 0 bases and 4 bases, in that order; junction bases with no gene match: 2. The CDR3 length is 15 residues. Germline V gene sequence: CDR1 SGHRS, CDR2 YFSETQ. The CDR3 DNA sequence: TGCGCCAGCAGCTTGGACACTAGCGGGGGAGAGACCCAGTACTTC. It specifies CASSLDTSGGETQYF.

The sample holds many counts of this clonotype. The DNA for the CDR3 is TGTGCCAGCAGAGACAGGGGGCGTTCTTGGGAAAAACTGTTTTTT. It codes for CASRDRGRSWEKLFF. The gene calls are TRBV7-2 and TRBJ1-4; TRBD1 matches 10 bases. The CDR3 consists of 15 residues. The germline V gene has CDR1 SGHTA and CDR2 FQGNSA. Trimming cost V 6 bases and J 8 bases; bases outside gene matches: 9.

There are a few counts of this clonotype. The rearrangement joins TRBV6-2 or TRBV6-3 to TRBJ1-1; perhaps TRBD1 as D (6 bases). Trimming shortened V by 6 bases and J by 0 bases, and 17 bases separated the two germline ends. This CDR3 is 16 amino acids long. In germline, CDR1 is MNHEY, CDR2 SVGEGT. CDR3 nucleotide sequence: TGTGCCAGCAGCCCTATCTATACAGGGCTGAACACTGAAGCTTTCTTT. This translates into CASSPIYTGLNTEAFF.

This clonotype was observed many times. CDR3 in DNA: TGTGCCAGCAACGCCTTTAGGAACACTGAAGCTTTCTTT. Its protein is CASNAFRNTEAFF. The V gene is TRBV7-8, the J gene TRBJ1-1; no clear D. With 7 bases removed from V and 1 base from J, the gap between germline ends came to 10 bases. The germline V gene has CDR1 SGHVS and CDR2 FQNEAQ. CDR3 length equals 13 residues.

This clonotype was observed at least ten times. V gene TRBV7-6 combines with J gene TRBJ2-1, with unresolved D. This CDR3 is 18 amino acids long. The germline V gene encodes CDR1 SGHVS and CDR2 FNYEAQ. V lost 5 bases and J 0 bases, leaving 20 bases between the germline ends. CDR3 nucleotides: TGTGCCAGCAGCACCATCACCGGCACTCTTAGCTCCTACAATGAGCAGTTCTTC. It codes for CASSTITGTLSSYNEQFF. Variable domain in full (rest from reference TRBV7-6 and TRBJ2-1): GAGVSQSPRYKVTKRGQDVALRCDPISGHVSLYWYRQALGQGPEFLTYFNYEAQQDKSGLPNDRFSAERPEGSISTLTIQRTEQRDSAMYRCASSTITGTLSSYNEQFFGPGTRLTVL.

With regard to this clonotype: A much larger clone lies a single base off, so this may be a read error. CDR3 sequence (DNA): TGTGCCAGTAGTATCCGGGACGGGTTTAAAATGGAGCGGTACTTC. Translation: CASSIRDGFKMERYF. The rearrangement uses TRBV19 and TRBJ2-7; possibly TRBD1 or TRBD2 for D (5 bases each). The CDR3 consists of 15 residues. CDR1 and CDR2 (germline): LNHDA, SQIVND (reference sequence). Full variable domain (missing parts from reference TRBV19 and TRBJ2-7): DGGITQSPKYLFRKEGQNVTLSCEQNLNHDAMYWYRQDPGQGLRLIYYSQIVNDFQKGDIAEGYSVSREKKESFPLTVTSAQKNPTAFYLCASSIRDGFKMERYFGPGTRLTVT.

The chain recombines TRBV7-4 with TRBJ1-4; D gene uncertain. Trimming stripped 1 base from V and 17 bases from J, with 11 bases between. The CDR3 extends over 11 amino acids. Germline values: CDR1 SGHVT, CDR2 SQSDAQ. The CDR3 loop is CASSLGGRRFF. The CDR3 nucleotides read TGTGCCAGCAGCTTAGGAGGTCGCAGATTTTTT.

CDR3 amino acids: CASSLAPDSYGYTF. CDR3 DNA: TGTGCCAGCAGCTTAGCGCCGGATTCCTATGGCTACACCTTC. The chain employs TRBV7-9 and TRBJ1-2; D is ambiguous. The CDR3 has 14 amino acids. Germline CDR1 SEHNR, CDR2 FQNEAQ (reference sequence). Trimming pared 0 bases from V and 4 bases from J, leaving 9 bases between.